This T cell receptor beta chain originates from a study of blood T cell repertoires in COVID-19. At the level of the study: Sources were T cells, B-cell-depleted T cells, or PBMCs; the material itself was cDNA or gDNA.

Recruits, aged roughly 18 to 100 years, lived in roughly 22 US areas. Sequenced by immunoSEQ multiplex PCR; TCRdb stores in-frame clones only, minus some. This table holds some 250,000 clones, over 80% found once. Source material: PBMCs or T cells enriched from blood (not recorded which). The sequence came from a human donor in a cohort exposed to, infected with or recovered from COVID-19 (not recorded which). The donor label of this sample is uncertain.

CDR3 sequence: CASSIPPVGGNNEQFF. CDR3 nucleotides: TGTGCCAGTAGTATTCCCCCCGTGGGGGGAAACAATGAGCAGTTCTTC. The genes are TRBV19 and TRBJ2-1; maybe TRBD2 (6 bases). V gave up 3 bases and J gave up 5 bases, with 17 bases separating them. The germline V gene encodes CDR1 LNHDA and CDR2 SQIVND (reference sequence). This CDR3 contains 16 residues.